This TCR beta chain was captured by sequencing in a study of early T cells in non-severe SARS-CoV-2 infection. Study overall: The sequenced material was bulk RNA from unsorted whole blood, and its chains were unpaired.

Points from the study as a whole: In VDJdb matching, anti-spike CD8 responses were favored while private and CD4 specificities went missing.

This clonotype has a count of ten or more. Antigen unknown. Individual cDNA molecules were tagged with unique molecular identifiers, the study reported. TCRdb re-derived calls from the 5' RACE reads in MiXCR, one entry per CDR3 protein. The data contain tens of thousands of distinct CDR3 sequences, roughly 4.7% of them singletons. Germline-derived CDR1 and CDR2 are MNHEY and SVGAGI. CDR3 length equals 16 residues. Trimming took 6 bases from V and 3 from J; bases not matched to a gene: 11. The source material was whole blood. This TCR was sampled from an adult who was a healthcare worker with PCR-confirmed SARS-CoV-2 infection or an uninfected control (not recorded which). This chain links TRBV6-5 with TRBJ2-7; 10 nucleotides line up with TRBD1. The CDR3 DNA reads TGTGCCAGCAGCCGGGACAGGGGATTTCTGCACTACGAGCAGTACTTC. This gives the protein CASSRDRGFLHYEQYF.